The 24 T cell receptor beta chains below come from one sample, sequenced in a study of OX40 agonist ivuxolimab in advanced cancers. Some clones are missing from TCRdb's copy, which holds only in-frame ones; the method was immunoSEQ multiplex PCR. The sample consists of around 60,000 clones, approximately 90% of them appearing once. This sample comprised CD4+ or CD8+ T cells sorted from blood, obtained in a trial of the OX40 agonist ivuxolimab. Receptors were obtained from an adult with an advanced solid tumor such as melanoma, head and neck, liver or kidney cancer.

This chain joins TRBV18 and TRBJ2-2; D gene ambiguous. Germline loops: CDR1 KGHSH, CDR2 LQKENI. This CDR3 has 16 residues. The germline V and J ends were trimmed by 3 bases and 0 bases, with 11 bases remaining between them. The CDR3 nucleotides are TGTGCCAGCTCACCGTTCCAGCCCGCGAACACCGGGGAGCTGTTTTTT. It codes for CASSPFQPANTGELFF.

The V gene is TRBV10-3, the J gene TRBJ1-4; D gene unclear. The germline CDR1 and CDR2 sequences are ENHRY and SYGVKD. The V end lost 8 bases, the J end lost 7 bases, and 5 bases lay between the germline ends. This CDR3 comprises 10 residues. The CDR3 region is CAIGSEKLFF. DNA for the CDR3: TGTGCCATCGGGAGTGAAAAACTGTTTTTT.

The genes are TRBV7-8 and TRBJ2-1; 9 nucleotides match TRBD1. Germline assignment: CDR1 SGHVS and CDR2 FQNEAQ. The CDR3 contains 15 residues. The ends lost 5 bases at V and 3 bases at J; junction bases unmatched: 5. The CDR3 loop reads CASSLGTGRYNEQFF. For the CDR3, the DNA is TGTGCCAGCAGCCTAGGGACAGGGCGCTACAATGAGCAGTTCTTC. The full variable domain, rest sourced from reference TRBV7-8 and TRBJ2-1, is GAGVSQSPRYKVAKRGQDVALRCDPISGHVSLFWYQQALGQGPEFLTYFQNEAQLDKSGLPSDRFFAERPEGSVSTLKIQRTQQEDSAVYLCASSLGTGRYNEQFFGPGTRLTVL.

The CDR3 DNA is TGCGCCAGCAGTGAGTTCCCAGCGGGAGGGCCAGAGACCCAGTACTTC. This gives the protein CASSEFPAGGPETQYF. The gene calls are TRBV10-1 and TRBJ2-5, with 10 bases matching TRBD2. J gave up 4 bases and V 1 base, and 6 bases lay outside the gene matches. Germline loops: CDR1 WNHNN, CDR2 SYGVQD (reference sequence). The CDR3 runs 16 residues.

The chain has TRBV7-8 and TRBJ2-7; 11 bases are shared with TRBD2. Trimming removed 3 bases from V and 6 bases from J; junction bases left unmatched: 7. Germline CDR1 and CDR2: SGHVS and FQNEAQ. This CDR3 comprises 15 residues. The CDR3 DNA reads TGTGCCAGCAGCTTTGTAGCGGGAGGGCCGGGCGAGCAGTACTTC. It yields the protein CASSFVAGGPGEQYF.

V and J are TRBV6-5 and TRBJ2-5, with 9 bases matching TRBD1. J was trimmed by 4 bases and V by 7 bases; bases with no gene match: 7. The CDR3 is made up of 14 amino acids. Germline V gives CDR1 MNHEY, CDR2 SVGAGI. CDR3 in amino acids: CASKRTGQGETQYF. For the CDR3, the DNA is TGTGCCAGCAAGAGAACGGGACAGGGAGAGACCCAGTACTTC.

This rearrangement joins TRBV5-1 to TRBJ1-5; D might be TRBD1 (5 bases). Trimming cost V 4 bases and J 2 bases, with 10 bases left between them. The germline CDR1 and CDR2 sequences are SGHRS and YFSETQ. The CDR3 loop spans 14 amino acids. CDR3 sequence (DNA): TGCGCCAGCAGCCACCTGGGGGGCAATCAGCCCCAGCATTTT. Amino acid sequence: CASSHLGGNQPQHF.

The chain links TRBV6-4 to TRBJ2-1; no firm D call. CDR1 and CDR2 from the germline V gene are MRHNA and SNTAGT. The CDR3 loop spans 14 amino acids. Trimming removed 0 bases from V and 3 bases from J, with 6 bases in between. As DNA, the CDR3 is TGTGCCAGCAGTGACTCGCCGGACTACAATGAGCAGTTCTTC. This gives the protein CASSDSPDYNEQFF.

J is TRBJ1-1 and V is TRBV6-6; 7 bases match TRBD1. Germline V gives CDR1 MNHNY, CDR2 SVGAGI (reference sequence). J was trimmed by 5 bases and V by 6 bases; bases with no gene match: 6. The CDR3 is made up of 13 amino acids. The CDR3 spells CASSNQGGTEAFF. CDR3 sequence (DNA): TGTGCCAGCAGCAACCAGGGGGGGACTGAAGCTTTCTTT.

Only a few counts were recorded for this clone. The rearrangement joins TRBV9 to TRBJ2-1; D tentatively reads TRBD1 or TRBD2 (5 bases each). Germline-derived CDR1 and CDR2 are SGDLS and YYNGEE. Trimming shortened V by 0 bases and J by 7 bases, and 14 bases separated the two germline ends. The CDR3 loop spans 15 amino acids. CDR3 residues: CASSVAPGPENEQFF. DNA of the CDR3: TGTGCCAGCAGCGTAGCCCCGGGGCCGGAGAATGAGCAGTTCTTC.

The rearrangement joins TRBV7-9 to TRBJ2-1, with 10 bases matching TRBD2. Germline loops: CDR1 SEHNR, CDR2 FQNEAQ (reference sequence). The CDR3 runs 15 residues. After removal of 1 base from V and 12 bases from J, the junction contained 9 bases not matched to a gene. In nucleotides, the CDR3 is TGTGCCAGCAGCTTAGAAGCGGGAGGGCCTCGTATGCAGTTCTTC. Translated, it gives CASSLEAGGPRMQFF.

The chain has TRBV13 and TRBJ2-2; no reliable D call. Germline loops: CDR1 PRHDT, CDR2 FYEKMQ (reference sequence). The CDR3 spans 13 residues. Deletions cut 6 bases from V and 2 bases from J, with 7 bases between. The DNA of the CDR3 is TGTGCCAGCAGTGGAATCAACACCGGGGAGCTGTTTTTT. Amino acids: CASSGINTGELFF. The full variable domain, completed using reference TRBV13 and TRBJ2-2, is AAGVIQSPRHLIKEKRETATLKCYPIPRHDTVYWYQQGPGQDPQFLISFYEKMQSDKGSIPDRFSAQQFSDYHSELNMSSLELGDSALYFCASSGINTGELFFGEGSRLTVL.

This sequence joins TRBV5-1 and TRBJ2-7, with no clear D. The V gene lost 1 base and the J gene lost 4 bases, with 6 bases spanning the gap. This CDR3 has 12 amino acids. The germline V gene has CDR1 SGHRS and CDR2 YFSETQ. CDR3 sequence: CASSLNQYEQYF. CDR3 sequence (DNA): TGCGCCAGCAGCTTGAACCAATACGAGCAGTACTTC.

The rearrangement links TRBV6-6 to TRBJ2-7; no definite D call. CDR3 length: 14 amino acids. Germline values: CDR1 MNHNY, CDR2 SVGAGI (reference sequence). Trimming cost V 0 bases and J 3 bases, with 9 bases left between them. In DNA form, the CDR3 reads TGTGCCAGCAGTTACTCGTCCGGAAACTACGAGCAGTACTTC. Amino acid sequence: CASSYSSGNYEQYF.

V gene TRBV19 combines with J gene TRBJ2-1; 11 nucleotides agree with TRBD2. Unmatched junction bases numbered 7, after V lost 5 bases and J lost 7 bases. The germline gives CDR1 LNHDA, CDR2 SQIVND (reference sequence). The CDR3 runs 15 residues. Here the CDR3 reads CASSPPSGRFNEQFF. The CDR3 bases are TGTGCCAGTAGTCCGCCTAGCGGGAGGTTTAATGAGCAGTTCTTC.

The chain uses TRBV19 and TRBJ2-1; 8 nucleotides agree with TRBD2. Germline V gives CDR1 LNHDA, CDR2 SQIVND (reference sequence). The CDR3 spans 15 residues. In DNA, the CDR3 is TGTGCTATCGGCCCCGGGACTAGTTGGGGTATTGAGCAGTTCTTC. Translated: CAIGPGTSWGIEQFF.

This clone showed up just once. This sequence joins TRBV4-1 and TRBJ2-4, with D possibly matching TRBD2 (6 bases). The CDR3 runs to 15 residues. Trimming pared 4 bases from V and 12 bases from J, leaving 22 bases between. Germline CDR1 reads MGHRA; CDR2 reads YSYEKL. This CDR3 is CASSRGTAGPQDQYF. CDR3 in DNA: TGCGCCAGCAGCCGCGGGACGGCCGGACCCCAAGATCAGTACTTC.

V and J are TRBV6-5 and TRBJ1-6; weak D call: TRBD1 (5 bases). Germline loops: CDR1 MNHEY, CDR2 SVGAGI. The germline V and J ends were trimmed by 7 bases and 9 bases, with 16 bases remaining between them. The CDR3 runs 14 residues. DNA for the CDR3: TGTGCCAGCACCCGGGGGGGACTCGGTTCACCCCTCCACTTT. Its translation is CASTRGGLGSPLHF.

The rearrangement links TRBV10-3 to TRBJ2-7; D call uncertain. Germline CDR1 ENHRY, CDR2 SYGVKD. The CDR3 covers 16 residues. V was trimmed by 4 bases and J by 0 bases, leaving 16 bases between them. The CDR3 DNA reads TGTGCCATCAGTGCCTACAACGCGGAGAGCTCCTACGAGCAGTACTTC. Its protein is CAISAYNAESSYEQYF.

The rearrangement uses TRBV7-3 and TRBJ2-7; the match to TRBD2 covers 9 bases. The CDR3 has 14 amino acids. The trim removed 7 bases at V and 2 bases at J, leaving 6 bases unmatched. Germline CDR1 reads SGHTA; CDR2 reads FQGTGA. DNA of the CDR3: TGTGCCAGCAACAGGGTAGCGGGAGCCTACGAGCAGTACTTC. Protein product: CASNRVAGAYEQYF. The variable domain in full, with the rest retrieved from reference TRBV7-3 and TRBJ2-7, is GAGVSQTPSNKVTEKGKYVELRCDPISGHTALYWYRQSLGQGPEFLIYFQGTGAADDSGLPNDRFFAVRPEGSVSTLKIQRTERGDSAVYLCASNRVAGAYEQYFGPGTRLTVT.

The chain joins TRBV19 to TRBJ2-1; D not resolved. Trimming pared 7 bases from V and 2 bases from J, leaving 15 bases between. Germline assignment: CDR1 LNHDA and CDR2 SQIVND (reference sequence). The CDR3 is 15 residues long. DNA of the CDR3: TGTGCCAGTACCCTAGACCGGAACCCCTACAATGAGCAGTTCTTC. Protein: CASTLDRNPYNEQFF.

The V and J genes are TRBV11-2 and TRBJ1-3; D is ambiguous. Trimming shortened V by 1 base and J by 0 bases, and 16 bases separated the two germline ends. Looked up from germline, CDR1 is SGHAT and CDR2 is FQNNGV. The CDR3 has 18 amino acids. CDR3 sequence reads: CASSLVFRVDTSGNTIYF. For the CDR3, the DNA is TGTGCCAGCAGCTTAGTTTTTCGGGTAGATACCTCTGGAAACACCATATATTTT.

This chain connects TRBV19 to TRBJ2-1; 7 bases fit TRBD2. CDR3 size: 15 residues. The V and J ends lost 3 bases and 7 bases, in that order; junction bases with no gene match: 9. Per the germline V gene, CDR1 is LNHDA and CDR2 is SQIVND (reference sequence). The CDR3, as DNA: TGTGCCAGTAGTATGGGCGGGAGAGAGGGAAATGAGCAGTTCTTC. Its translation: CASSMGGREGNEQFF.

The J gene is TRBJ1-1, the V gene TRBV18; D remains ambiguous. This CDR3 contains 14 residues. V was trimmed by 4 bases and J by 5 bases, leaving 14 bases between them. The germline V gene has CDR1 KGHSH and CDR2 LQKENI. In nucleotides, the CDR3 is TGTGCCAGCTCACAGCAGTTATCGGATACTGAAGCTTTCTTT. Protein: CASSQQLSDTEAFF.